The T cell receptor beta chain under discussion was sequenced for a study of PD-L1 blockade in urothelial cancer. On the study more broadly: Peripheral blood specimens exhibited a median yield of around 150,000 T cells.

Germline CDR1 reads LNHDA; CDR2 reads SQIVND (reference sequence). The ends lost 5 bases at V and 4 bases at J; junction bases unmatched: 8. The CDR3 is 15 residues long. Time point noted: peripheral blood 6 weeks after treatment start. Only in-frame clones appear in the TCRdb table, and some are missing; sequencing was by immunoSEQ multiplex PCR. The sample consists of 45,000 to 60,000 clones, 88% of them appearing once. The sample consisted of PBMCs, taken around atezolizumab (anti-PD-L1) treatment. This clonotype originated in a man in his 60s with urothelial cancer. The genes are TRBV19 and TRBJ2-7; 10 bases line up with TRBD1. The CDR3, as DNA: TGTGCCAGTAGTCCGCGGACAGGGGGAAAATACGAGCAGTACTTC. Translating gives CASSPRTGGKYEQYF. Drawing the rest from reference TRBV19 and TRBJ2-7, the complete variable domain is DGGITQSPKYLFRKEGQNVTLSCEQNLNHDAMYWYRQDPGQGLRLIYYSQIVNDFQKGDIAEGYSVSREKKESFPLTVTSAQKNPTAFYLCASSPRTGGKYEQYFGPGTRLTVT.